A selection of T cell receptor beta chains follows, all from one sample in a study of human T cells and chemical hapten exposure. One entry per CDR3 protein results from TCRdb running MiXCR on the 5' RACE reads. This table has around 140,000 distinct CDR3 sequences, roughly 4.1% appearing once. These receptors originate from a female donor in good health. The conserved cysteine and the conserved F or W are not part of the CDR3 here. The D gene is left open where the match is weak.

d_gene	len	v_gene	CDR3aa
-	13	TRBV7-2	ASSWDGSCNQPQH
-	13	TRBV20-1	SARDTMGREETQY
-	9	TRBV29-1	SVAGKGEAF
TRBD1	12	TRBV29-1	SVLGRTGVNEAF
-	13	TRBV27	ASSLHGADNQPQH
-	12	TRBV28	ASSPERQYQPQH
TRBD2	13	TRBV7-2	ASSGQSGGANEQF
TRBD1	14	TRBV4-2	ASSQKGQGWLYGYT
-	12	TRBV28	ASSTGATNEKLF
TRBD1	10	TRBV29-1	SVYRGDYGYT
-	12	TRBV7-2	ASSLVGGPTEAF
-	11	TRBV12-3/TRBV12-4	ASSPNRAQPQH
-	11	TRBV29-1	SVGRTLNTEAF
-	13	TRBV2	ASTRAGTQGNTIY
-	11	TRBV20-1	SARTIAASEAF
-	13	TRBV5-1	ASSLEGVGNQPQH
TRBD1	12	TRBV20-1	SATGTGVVGELF
-	13	TRBV7-2	ASSRIIGSGNTIY
TRBD1	16	TRBV9	ASSVGAGGRGGDCEAF
-	14	TRBV5-1	ASSLDSWGPQETQY
-	14	TRBV5-1	ASSLVLADNTGELF
TRBD1	13	TRBV10-3	AISVAGQGVNEQF
TRBD1	12	TRBV29-1	SVGAGTGSDTQY
-	11	TRBV6-4	ASSDGETGELF
-	14	TRBV10-2	ASSTRMGSNLEKLF
-	13	TRBV7-2	ASSFLKRVADTQY
-	10	TRBV12-3/TRBV12-4	ASSSGRDTQY
TRBD2	13	TRBV3-1	ASSREAGVAPTQY
TRBD1	11	TRBV13	ASSLGQGAGQY
-	11	TRBV9	ASSERNTGELF
-	8	TRBV29-1	SVESGEQY
TRBD2	11	TRBV27	ASSQRGPYEQY
TRBD2	11	TRBV5-1	ASRVGLDEEQY
-	12	TRBV28	ASSLGRTLGEQY
TRBD1	15	TRBV5-6	ASSLIGTGFLGDTQY